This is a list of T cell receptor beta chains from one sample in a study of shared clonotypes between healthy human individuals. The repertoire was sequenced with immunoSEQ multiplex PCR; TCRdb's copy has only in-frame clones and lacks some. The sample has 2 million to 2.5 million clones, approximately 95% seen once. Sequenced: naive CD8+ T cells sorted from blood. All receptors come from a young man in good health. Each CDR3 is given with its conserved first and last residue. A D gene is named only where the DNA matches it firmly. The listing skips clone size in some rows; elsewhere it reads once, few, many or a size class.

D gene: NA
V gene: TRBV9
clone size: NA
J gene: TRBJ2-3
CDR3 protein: CASSVQTGLSPADTQYF
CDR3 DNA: TGTGCCAGCAGCGTTCAGACGGGACTCAGTCCCGCAGATACGCAGTATTTT

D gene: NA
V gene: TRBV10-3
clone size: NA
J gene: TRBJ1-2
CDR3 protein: CAIMGPFGYTF
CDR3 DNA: TGTGCCATCATGGGGCCGTTTGGCTACACCTTC

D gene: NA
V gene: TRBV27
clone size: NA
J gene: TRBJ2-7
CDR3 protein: CASSRLGVPYEQYF
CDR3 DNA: TGTGCCAGCAGTCGACTAGGGGTGCCCTACGAGCAGTACTTC

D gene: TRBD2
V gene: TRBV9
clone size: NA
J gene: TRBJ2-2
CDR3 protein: CASSAGLAGGPGTGELFF
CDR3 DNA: TGTGCCAGCAGCGCGGGACTAGCGGGAGGGCCGGGCACCGGGGAGCTGTTTTTT

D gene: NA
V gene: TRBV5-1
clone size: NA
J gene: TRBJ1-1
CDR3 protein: CASSFLGQTNTEAFF
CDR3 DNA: TGCGCCAGCAGCTTTCTCGGACAGACGAACACTGAAGCTTTCTTT

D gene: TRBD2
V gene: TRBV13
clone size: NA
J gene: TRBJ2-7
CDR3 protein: CASSSSGLAVYEQYF
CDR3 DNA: TGTGCCAGCAGCTCCTCGGGACTAGCGGTCTACGAGCAGTACTTC

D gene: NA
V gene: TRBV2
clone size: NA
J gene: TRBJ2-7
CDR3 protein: CASSATDPGYEQYF
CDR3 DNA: TGTGCCAGCAGTGCAACAGACCCCGGGTACGAGCAGTACTTC

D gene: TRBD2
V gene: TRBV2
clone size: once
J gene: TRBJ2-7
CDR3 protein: CASSPSGGTATREQYF
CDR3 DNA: TGTGCCAGCAGCCCTTCGGGGGGAACGGCTACTCGGGAGCAGTACTTC

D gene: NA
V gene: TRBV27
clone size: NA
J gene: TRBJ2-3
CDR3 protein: CASSLYNKDTQYF
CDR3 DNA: TGTGCCAGCAGTTTATACAACAAAGATACGCAGTATTTT

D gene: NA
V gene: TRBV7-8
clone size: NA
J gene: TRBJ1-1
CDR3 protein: CATLKGTEAFF
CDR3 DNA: TGTGCCACCTTAAAAGGGACTGAAGCTTTCTTT

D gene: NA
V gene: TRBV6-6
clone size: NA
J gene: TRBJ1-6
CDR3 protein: CASNGQPNSPLHF
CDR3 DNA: TGTGCCAGCAACGGACAGCCTAATTCACCCCTCCACTTT

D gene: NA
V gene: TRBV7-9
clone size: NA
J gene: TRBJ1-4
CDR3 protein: CASSSTEATNEKLFF
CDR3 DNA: TGTGCCAGCAGCTCAACCGAGGCAACTAATGAAAAACTGTTTTTT

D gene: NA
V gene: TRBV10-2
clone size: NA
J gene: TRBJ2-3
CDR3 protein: CASSESDSADTQYF
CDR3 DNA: TGCGCCAGCAGTGAGTCTGACAGCGCAGATACGCAGTATTTT

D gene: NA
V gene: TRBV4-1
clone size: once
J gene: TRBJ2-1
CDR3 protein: CASSPLGWDNEQFF
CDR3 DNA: TGCGCCAGCAGCCCTCTAGGTTGGGATAATGAGCAGTTCTTC

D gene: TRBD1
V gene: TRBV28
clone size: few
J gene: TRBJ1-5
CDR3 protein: CASSTPTGVSNQPQHF
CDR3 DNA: TGTGCCAGCAGTACCCCGACAGGGGTTAGCAATCAGCCCCAGCATTTT